Included here is one T cell receptor (beta chain) sequence, with context. Its antigen is currently unknown. The sample's treatment: some 19 received Ad26.COV2.S at low or high dose, single or two shots; several received placebo; per-sample allocation not given. Material that was analyzed had been drawn on day 63 after the first vaccine or placebo injection. An Ad26 vector expressing Wuhan-strain SARS-CoV-2 spike served as the vaccine. This specimen comes from a study of Ad26.COV2.S vaccination and SARS-CoV-2 variants. The study, taken as a whole, reports: Comparable non-spike TCR breadth was observed in vaccine and placebo recipients. It was reported that spike-specific CD8+ and CD4+ T cell responses were substantially broad after vaccination.

The protocol was immunoSEQ multiplex PCR, while the TCRdb copy is restricted to in-frame clones and leaves out a portion. The sample records approximately 410,000 clones, more than 75% being singletons. The receptor comes from a person between 18 and 60 years old who received the Ad26.COV2.S COVID-19 vaccine or a placebo. The source material was peripheral blood, sampled in a trial of Ad26.COV2.S vaccine versus placebo.

For the CDR3, the DNA is TGTGCCAGCAGTGGGGACAGGGGGCGCAATCAGCCCCAGCATTTT. Its protein product is CASSGDRGRNQPQHF. This sequence joins TRBV2 and TRBJ1-5, with 12 bases lining up with TRBD1. After removal of 4 bases from V and 2 bases from J, the junction contained 0 bases not matched to a gene. The CDR3 is 15 amino acids. CDR1 SNHLY and CDR2 FYNNEI come from the germline V gene.